What follows describes a single TCR beta chain. This sample stems from a study of blood T cell repertoires in COVID-19. Looking at the study overall: COVID-19 samples, acute and convalescent, were from the United States, Italy and Spain. From T cells, B-cell-depleted T cells, or PBMCs came the material, which was cDNA or gDNA.

As originally analysed: Reference gene primer amplification gave nucleated cell count estimates. The protocol was immunoSEQ multiplex PCR, while the TCRdb copy is restricted to in-frame clones and leaves out a portion. From that table come the V and J calls and clone size; the DNA was used to work out D and trimming. The table includes around 120,000 clones, over 75% detected once. This TCR was sampled from a man aged 35-49 years with active or convalescent COVID-19. The sample taken for sequencing was peripheral blood.

The chain's CDR3 is CATSEGTGFGNTIYF. CDR3 coding DNA: TGTGCCACCAGTGAGGGGACAGGGTTTGGAAACACCATATATTTT. This rearrangement joins TRBV24-1 to TRBJ1-3; 9 bases align to TRBD1. The germline gives CDR1 KGHDR, CDR2 SFDVKD. The CDR3 spans 15 residues. J lost 3 bases, V lost 4 bases, and 3 bases had no gene match.